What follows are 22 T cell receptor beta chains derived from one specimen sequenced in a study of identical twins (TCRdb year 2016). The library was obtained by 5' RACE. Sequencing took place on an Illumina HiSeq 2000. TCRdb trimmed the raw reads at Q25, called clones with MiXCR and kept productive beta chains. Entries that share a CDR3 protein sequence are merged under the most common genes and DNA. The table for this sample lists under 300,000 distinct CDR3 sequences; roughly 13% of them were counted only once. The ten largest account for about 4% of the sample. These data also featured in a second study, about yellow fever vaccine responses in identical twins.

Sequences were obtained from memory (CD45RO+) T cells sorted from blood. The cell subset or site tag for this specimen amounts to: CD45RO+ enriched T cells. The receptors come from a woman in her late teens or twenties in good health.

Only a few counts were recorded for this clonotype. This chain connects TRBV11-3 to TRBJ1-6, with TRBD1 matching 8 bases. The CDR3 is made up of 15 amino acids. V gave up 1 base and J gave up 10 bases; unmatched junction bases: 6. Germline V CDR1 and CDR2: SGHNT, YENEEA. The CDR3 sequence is CASSLVQGAGSPLHF. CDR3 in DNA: TGTGCCAGCAGCTTAGTTCAGGGGGCAGGGTCACCCCTCCACTTT.

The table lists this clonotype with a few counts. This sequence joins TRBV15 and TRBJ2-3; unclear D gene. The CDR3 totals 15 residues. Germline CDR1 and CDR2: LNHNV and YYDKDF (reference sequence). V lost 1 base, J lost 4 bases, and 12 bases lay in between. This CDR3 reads CATSRAPGFSDTQYF. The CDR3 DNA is TGTGCCACCAGCAGAGCACCGGGTTTTTCAGATACGCAGTATTTT.

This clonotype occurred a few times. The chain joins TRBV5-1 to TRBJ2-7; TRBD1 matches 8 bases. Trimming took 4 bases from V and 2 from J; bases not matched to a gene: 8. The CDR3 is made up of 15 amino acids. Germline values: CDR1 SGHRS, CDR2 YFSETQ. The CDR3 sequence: CASSQDREQPYEQYF. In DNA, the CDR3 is TGCGCCAGCAGCCAGGACAGGGAACAGCCCTACGAGCAGTACTTC.

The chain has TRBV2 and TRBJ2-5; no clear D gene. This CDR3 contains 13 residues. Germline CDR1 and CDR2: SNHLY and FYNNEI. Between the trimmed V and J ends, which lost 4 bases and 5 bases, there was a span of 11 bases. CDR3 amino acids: CASSGRLGETQYF. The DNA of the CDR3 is TGTGCCAGCAGTGGGCGGCTGGGGGAGACCCAGTACTTC.

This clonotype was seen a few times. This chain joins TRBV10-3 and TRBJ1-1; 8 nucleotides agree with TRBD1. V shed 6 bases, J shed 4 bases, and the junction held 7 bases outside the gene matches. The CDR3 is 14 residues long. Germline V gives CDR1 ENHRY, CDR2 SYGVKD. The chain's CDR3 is CAIRDRVYGTEAFF. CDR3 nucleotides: TGTGCCATCAGGGACAGGGTGTACGGCACTGAAGCTTTCTTT.

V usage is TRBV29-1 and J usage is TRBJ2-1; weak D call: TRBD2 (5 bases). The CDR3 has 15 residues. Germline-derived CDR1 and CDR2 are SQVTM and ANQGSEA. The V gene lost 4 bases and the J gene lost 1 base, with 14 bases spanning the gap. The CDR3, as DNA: TGCAGCGTTGCGGGGAATGACGGATCCTACAATGAGCAGTTCTTC. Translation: CSVAGNDGSYNEQFF.

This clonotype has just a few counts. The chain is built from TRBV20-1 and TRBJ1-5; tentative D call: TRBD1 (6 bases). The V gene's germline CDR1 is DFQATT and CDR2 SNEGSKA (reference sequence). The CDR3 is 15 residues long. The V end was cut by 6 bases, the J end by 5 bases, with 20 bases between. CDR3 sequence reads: CSATWGGRVYQPQHF. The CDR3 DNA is TGCAGTGCCACCTGGGGGGGCCGTGTTTATCAGCCCCAGCATTTT.

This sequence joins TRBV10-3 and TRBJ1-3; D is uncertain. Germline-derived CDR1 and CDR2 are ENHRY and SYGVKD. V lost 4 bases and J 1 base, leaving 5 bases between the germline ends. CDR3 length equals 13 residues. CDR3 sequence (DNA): TGTGCCATCAGTGGGGGTTCTGGAAACACCATATATTTT. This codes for CAISGGSGNTIYF.

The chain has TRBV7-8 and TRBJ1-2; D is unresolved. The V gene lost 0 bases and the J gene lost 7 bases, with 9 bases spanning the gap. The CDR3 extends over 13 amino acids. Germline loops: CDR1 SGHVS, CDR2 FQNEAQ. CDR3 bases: TGTGCCAGCAGCTTAGCGGGAGGGCTTGGCTACACCTTC. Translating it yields CASSLAGGLGYTF.

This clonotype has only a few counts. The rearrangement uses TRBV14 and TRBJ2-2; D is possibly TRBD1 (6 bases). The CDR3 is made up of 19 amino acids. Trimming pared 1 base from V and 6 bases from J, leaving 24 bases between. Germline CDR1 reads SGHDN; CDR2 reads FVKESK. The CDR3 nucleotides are TGTGCCAGCAGCCAAGTTAGGGGTACAGGGTCGATCCGTGCCGGGGAGCTGTTTTTT. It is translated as CASSQVRGTGSIRAGELFF.

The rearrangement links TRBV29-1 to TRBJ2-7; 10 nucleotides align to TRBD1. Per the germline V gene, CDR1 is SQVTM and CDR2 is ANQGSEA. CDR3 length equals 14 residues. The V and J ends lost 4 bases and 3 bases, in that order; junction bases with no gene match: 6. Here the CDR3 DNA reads TGCAGCGTTGTGGGGGACAGGGGATTCTACGAGCAGTACTTC. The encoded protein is CSVVGDRGFYEQYF.

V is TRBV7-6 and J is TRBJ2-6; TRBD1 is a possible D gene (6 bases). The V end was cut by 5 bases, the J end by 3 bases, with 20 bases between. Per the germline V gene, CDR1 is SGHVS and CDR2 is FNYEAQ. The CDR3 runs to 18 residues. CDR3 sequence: CASSPAKGDTFGANVLTF. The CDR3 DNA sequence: TGTGCCAGCAGCCCCGCCAAAGGGGACACCTTTGGGGCCAACGTCCTGACTTTC.

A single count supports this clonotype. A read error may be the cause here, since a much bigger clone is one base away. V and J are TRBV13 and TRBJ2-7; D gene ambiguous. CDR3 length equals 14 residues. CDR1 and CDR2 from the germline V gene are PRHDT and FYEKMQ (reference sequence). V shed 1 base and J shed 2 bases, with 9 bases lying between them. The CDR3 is CASSLEASTYEQYF. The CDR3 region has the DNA TGTGCCAGCAGCTTAGAAGCCTCGACCTACGAGCAGTACTTC.

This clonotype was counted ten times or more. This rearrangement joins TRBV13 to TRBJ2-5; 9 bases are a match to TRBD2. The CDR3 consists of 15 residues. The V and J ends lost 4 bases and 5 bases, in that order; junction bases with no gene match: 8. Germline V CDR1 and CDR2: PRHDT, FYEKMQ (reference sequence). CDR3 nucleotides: TGTGCCAGCAGCTCCCAAGCGGGAGGAGCGGAGACCCAGTACTTC. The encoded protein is CASSSQAGGAETQYF.

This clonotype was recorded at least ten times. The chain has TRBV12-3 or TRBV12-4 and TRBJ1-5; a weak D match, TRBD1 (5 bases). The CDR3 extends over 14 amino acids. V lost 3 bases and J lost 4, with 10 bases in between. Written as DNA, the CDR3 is TGTGCCAGCAGTTTCAGGACAAGTAATCAGCCCCAGCATTTT. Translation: CASSFRTSNQPQHF.

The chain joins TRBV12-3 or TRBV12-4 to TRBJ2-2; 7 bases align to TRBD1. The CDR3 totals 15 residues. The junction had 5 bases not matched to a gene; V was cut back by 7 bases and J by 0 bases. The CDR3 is CASTTQGANTGELFF. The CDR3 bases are TGTGCCAGCACCACGCAGGGGGCGAACACCGGGGAGCTGTTTTTT.

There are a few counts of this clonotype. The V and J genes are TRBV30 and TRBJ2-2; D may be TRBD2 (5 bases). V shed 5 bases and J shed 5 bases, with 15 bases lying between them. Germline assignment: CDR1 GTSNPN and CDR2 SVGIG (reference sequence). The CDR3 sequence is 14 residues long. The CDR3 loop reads CAWLYEGRTGELFF. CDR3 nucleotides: TGTGCCTGGCTCTACGAGGGAAGGACCGGGGAGCTGTTTTTT. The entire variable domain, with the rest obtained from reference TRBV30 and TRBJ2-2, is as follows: SQTIHQWPATLVQPVGSPLSLECTVEGTSNPNLYWYRQAAGRGLQLLFYSVGIGQISSEVPQNLSASRPQDRQFILSSKKLLLSDSGFYLCAWLYEGRTGELFFGEGSRLTVL.

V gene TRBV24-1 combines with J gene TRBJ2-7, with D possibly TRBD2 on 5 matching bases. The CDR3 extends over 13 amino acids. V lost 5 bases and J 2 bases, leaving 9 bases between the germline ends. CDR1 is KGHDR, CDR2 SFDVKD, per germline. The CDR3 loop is CATSAGFTYEQYF. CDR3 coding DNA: TGTGCCACCAGTGCGGGATTCACCTACGAGCAGTACTTC.

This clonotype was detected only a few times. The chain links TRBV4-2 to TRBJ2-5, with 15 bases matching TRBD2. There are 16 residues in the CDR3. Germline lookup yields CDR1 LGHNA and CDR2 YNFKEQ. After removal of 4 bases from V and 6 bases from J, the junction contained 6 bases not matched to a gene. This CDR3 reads CASSPGLAGGQKTQYF. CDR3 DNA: TGTGCCAGCAGCCCGGGACTAGCGGGGGGCCAGAAGACCCAGTACTTC.

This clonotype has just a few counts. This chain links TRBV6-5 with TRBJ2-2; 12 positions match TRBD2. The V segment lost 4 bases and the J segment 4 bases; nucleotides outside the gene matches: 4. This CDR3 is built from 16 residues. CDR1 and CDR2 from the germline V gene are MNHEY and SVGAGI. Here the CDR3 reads CASSSLAGGGTGELFF. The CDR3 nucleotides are TGTGCCAGCAGTTCTCTAGCGGGGGGGGGCACCGGGGAGCTGTTTTTT.

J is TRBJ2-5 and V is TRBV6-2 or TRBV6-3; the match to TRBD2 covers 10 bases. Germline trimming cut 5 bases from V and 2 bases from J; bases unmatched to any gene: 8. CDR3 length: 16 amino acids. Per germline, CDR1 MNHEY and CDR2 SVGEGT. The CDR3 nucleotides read TGTGCCAGCAGTCCGCTCCGGACTAGCGGTCAAGAGACCCAGTACTTC. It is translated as CASSPLRTSGQETQYF.

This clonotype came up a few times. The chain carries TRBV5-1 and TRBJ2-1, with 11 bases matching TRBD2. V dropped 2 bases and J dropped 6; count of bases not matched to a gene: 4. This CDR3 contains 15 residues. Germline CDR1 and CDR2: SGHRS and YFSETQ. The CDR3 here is CASSFLSGGANEQFF. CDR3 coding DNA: TGCGCCAGCAGCTTCCTTAGCGGGGGGGCCAATGAGCAGTTCTTC.